The source of this T cell receptor beta chain is a study of blood T cell repertoires in COVID-19. Looking at the study overall: Researchers got acute and convalescent COVID-19 samples from the United States, Italy and Spain.

Study processing details: Amplification of reference gene primers provided the estimated nucleated cell counts. Produced via immunoSEQ multiplex PCR; TCRdb's table is partial and in-frame only. V and J calls and clone size are given by that table; D and trimming were obtained from the DNA. The sample has 110,000 to 150,000 clones, around 90% seen once. J was trimmed by 5 bases and V by 1 base; bases with no gene match: 10. Germline values: CDR1 SGHRS, CDR2 YFSETQ. This CDR3 contains 16 residues. This chain uses TRBV5-1 with TRBJ2-7; 9 bases line up with TRBD1. This TCR came from a human donor in a cohort sampled during active COVID-19. The source material was peripheral blood. The CDR3 region has the DNA TGCGCCAGCAGCTTGTCATTCGGGACAGGGAGCGACGAGCAGTACTTC. This translates into CASSLSFGTGSDEQYF.